The rows below give T cell receptor beta chains drawn from one sample of a study of blood T cell repertoires in COVID-19. TCRdb's table, derived via immunoSEQ multiplex PCR, lists solely in-frame clones and lacks some. The sample includes approximately 97,000 clones, approximately 84% of them seen just once. Sequencing was done on a sample of peripheral blood. These receptors originate from a man aged 55-75 years with acute or convalescent COVID-19. CDR3s include the opening cysteine and the closing phenylalanine or tryptophan. The D gene is left open where the match is weak. Expanded clones are given a class, and other clones once, few, many or no size at all.

D: NA; V: TRBV6-6; J: TRBJ1-4; size: few; DNA: TGTGCCAGCAGTTACTTGGGAGATGAAAAACTGTTTTTT; CDR3: CASSYLGDEKLFF
D: TRBD2; V: TRBV7-2; J: TRBJ2-2; size: once; DNA: TGTGCCAGCAGCCCTAGCGGGAGGGCCATTCCGAGGGAGCTGTTTTTT; CDR3: CASSPSGRAIPRELFF
D: TRBD1; V: TRBV29-1; J: TRBJ2-1; size: many; DNA: TGCAGCTCCACCGGGACAGGGCTCGATGAGCAGTTCTTC; CDR3: CSSTGTGLDEQFF
D: TRBD2; V: TRBV2; J: TRBJ2-2; size: NA; DNA: TGTGCCAGCAGTGTGGCGGGGGGGTCCACCGGGGAGCTGTTTTTT; CDR3: CASSVAGGSTGELFF
D: NA; V: TRBV5-6; J: TRBJ2-2; size: NA; DNA: TGTGCCAGCAGCTTGGACGGTCAGGGGCGAAACACCGGGGAGCTGTTTTTT; CDR3: CASSLDGQGRNTGELFF
D: NA; V: TRBV2; J: TRBJ1-2; size: NA; DNA: TGTGCCAGTGCGACAGGAGTCTACTATGGCTACACCTTC; CDR3: CASATGVYYGYTF
D: NA; V: TRBV11-2; J: TRBJ1-4; size: NA; DNA: TGTGCCAGCAGCTTAGCGGGAAGTGAAAAACTGTTTTTT; CDR3: CASSLAGSEKLFF
D: NA; V: TRBV3-1/TRBV3-2; J: TRBJ1-2; size: NA; DNA: TGTGCCAGCAGCCAGGCCAACAGGGTGCAGAGTGGCTACACCTTC; CDR3: CASSQANRVQSGYTF
D: NA; V: TRBV11-2; J: TRBJ2-7; size: few; DNA: TGTGCCAGCAGCTTAACCCAGGGCAGGGGAACCGACGAGCAGTACTTC; CDR3: CASSLTQGRGTDEQYF
D: TRBD2; V: TRBV13; J: TRBJ2-3; size: NA; DNA: TGTGCCAGCAGCTGGGGCCCGGGACTAGCGGGCACAGATACGCAGTATTTT; CDR3: CASSWGPGLAGTDTQYF
D: TRBD1; V: TRBV27; J: TRBJ2-7; size: NA; DNA: TGTGCCAGCGGATCCGGGACAGGGAGGACCTCCTACGAGCAGTACTTC; CDR3: CASGSGTGRTSYEQYF
D: TRBD1; V: TRBV18; J: TRBJ2-7; size: NA; DNA: TGTGCCAGCTCACCCAGGAGACAGGGGGCTTACGAGCAGTACTTC; CDR3: CASSPRRQGAYEQYF
D: NA; V: TRBV10-1; J: TRBJ2-7; size: NA; DNA: TGCGCCAGCAGTGAGTTTGGGAGAACCTACGAGCAGTACTTC; CDR3: CASSEFGRTYEQYF
D: NA; V: TRBV18; J: TRBJ2-7; size: NA; DNA: TGTGCCAGCTCACCAAATTCTCTGCAGGGAACGGTCTACGAGCAGTACTTC; CDR3: CASSPNSLQGTVYEQYF
D: TRBD1; V: TRBV5-1; J: TRBJ2-2; size: NA; DNA: TGCGCCAGCAGCATACTGACAGGGCCCGGGGAGCTGTTTTTT; CDR3: CASSILTGPGELFF
D: NA; V: TRBV2; J: TRBJ1-5; size: NA; DNA: TGTGCCAGCAGCCCCGTCTACTATAGCAATCAGCCCCAGCATTTT; CDR3: CASSPVYYSNQPQHF
D: TRBD2; V: TRBV19; J: TRBJ2-1; size: NA; DNA: TGTGCCAGTAGTAGGAGCGCTTCGGGAGGTAATGAGCAGTTCTTC; CDR3: CASSRSASGGNEQFF
D: NA; V: TRBV19; J: TRBJ2-1; size: NA; DNA: TGTGCCAGTAGGCTGGGGCCTTTCTCCTACAATGAGCAGTTCTTC; CDR3: CASRLGPFSYNEQFF
D: TRBD1; V: TRBV6-5; J: TRBJ2-2; size: NA; DNA: TGTGCCAGCATATTAAGACAGGGGGGCACCGGGGAGCTGTTTTTT; CDR3: CASILRQGGTGELFF
D: TRBD1; V: TRBV9; J: TRBJ2-7; size: NA; DNA: TGTGCCAGCAGCCTTACCGACAGGGAACCCTACGAGCAGTACTTC; CDR3: CASSLTDREPYEQYF
D: TRBD2; V: TRBV7-2; J: TRBJ2-5; size: once; DNA: TGTGCCAGCAGCTTAGGATTACTAGCGGGACACCAAGAGACCCAGTACTTC; CDR3: CASSLGLLAGHQETQYF
D: TRBD2; V: TRBV3-1/TRBV3-2; J: TRBJ2-5; size: few; DNA: TGTGCCACCGCCGTCAAGGGACTAGGGTACCAAGAGACCCAGTACTTC; CDR3: CATAVKGLGYQETQYF
D: NA; V: TRBV7-2; J: TRBJ1-3; size: few; DNA: TGTGCCACCAGGTTGGACACATCTGGAAACACCATATATTTT; CDR3: CATRLDTSGNTIYF
D: NA; V: TRBV30; J: TRBJ2-7; size: NA; DNA: TGTGCCTGGACAGACAGTACCTACGAGCAGTACTTC; CDR3: CAWTDSTYEQYF
D: TRBD1; V: TRBV5-6; J: TRBJ1-1; size: NA; DNA: TGTGCCAGCAGCTTCGGTGGACAGGGAAGGAACACTGAAGCTTTCTTT; CDR3: CASSFGGQGRNTEAFF
D: NA; V: TRBV10-3; J: TRBJ2-3; size: NA; DNA: TGTGCCATCAGTGAGTCGCTAGCTTCAGATACGCAGTATTTT; CDR3: CAISESLASDTQYF
D: TRBD2; V: TRBV5-5; J: TRBJ2-1; size: NA; DNA: TGTGCCAGCAGCTTGGGGCTAGCGGTGGGATATGAGCAGTTCTTC; CDR3: CASSLGLAVGYEQFF
D: NA; V: TRBV5-5; J: TRBJ1-6; size: NA; DNA: TGTGCCAGCAGCCCGAGCGGAGGGGATAATAATTCACCCCTCCACTTT; CDR3: CASSPSGGDNNSPLHF
D: TRBD1; V: TRBV7-3; J: TRBJ1-5; size: NA; DNA: TGTGCCAGCAGTCGGACAGGGGCCAATCAGCCCCAGCATTTT; CDR3: CASSRTGANQPQHF
D: TRBD1; V: TRBV25-1; J: TRBJ2-7; size: NA; DNA: TGTGCCAGCAGACCGGGACAGGGGTACTCCTACGAGCAGTACTTC; CDR3: CASRPGQGYSYEQYF
D: NA; V: TRBV10-3; J: TRBJ1-1; size: NA; DNA: TGTGCCATCAGTAGAACACAGAACACTGAAGCTTTCTTT; CDR3: CAISRTQNTEAFF
D: TRBD1; V: TRBV10-3; J: TRBJ1-4; size: NA; DNA: TGTGCCATCAACCCAGGGGGCAATGAAAAACTGTTTTTT; CDR3: CAINPGGNEKLFF
D: TRBD2; V: TRBV4-2; J: TRBJ2-5; size: NA; DNA: TGTGCCAGCAGCCCCGGCCCACAAGTAGCGGGAGTAGGAGAGACCCAGTACTTC; CDR3: CASSPGPQVAGVGETQYF
D: TRBD1; V: TRBV5-1; J: TRBJ2-3; size: NA; DNA: TGCGCCAGCAGGAGGACAGGGGAAGGGGCAGATACGCAGTATTTT; CDR3: CASRRTGEGADTQYF
D: TRBD1; V: TRBV15; J: TRBJ2-2; size: NA; DNA: TGTGCCACCAATGCCGGGACAGGGCCCACCGGGGAGCTGTTTTTT; CDR3: CATNAGTGPTGELFF
D: NA; V: TRBV19; J: TRBJ2-3; size: NA; DNA: TGTGCCAGTAGTATCCCCCTGGGCTATGGCACAGATACGCAGTATTTT; CDR3: CASSIPLGYGTDTQYF
D: NA; V: TRBV7-2; J: TRBJ1-4; size: once; DNA: TGTGCCAGCAGCTTAGGCGGGGGAAACGAAAAACTGTTTTTT; CDR3: CASSLGGGNEKLFF
D: NA; V: TRBV11-2; J: TRBJ1-1; size: NA; DNA: TGTGCCAGCAGCTTTCCTTGGAACACTGAAGCTTTCTTT; CDR3: CASSFPWNTEAFF
D: NA; V: TRBV9; J: TRBJ2-5; size: NA; DNA: TGTGCCAGCAGCGTATGGCCTGAATCGGAGACCCAGTACTTC; CDR3: CASSVWPESETQYF
D: TRBD2; V: TRBV7-3; J: TRBJ2-1; size: NA; DNA: TGTGCCAGCAGCTTAATTGGGACTAGCGGGAGTTTATCCTACAATGAGCAGTTCTTC; CDR3: CASSLIGTSGSLSYNEQFF
D: NA; V: TRBV3-1/TRBV3-2; J: TRBJ1-6; size: NA; DNA: TGTGCCAGCAGTCTCGACAACTATAATTCACCCCTCCACTTT; CDR3: CASSLDNYNSPLHF
D: NA; V: TRBV19; J: TRBJ2-3; size: few; DNA: TGTGCCAGTAGTAGGCAAGGGGCACAAGATACGCAGTATTTT; CDR3: CASSRQGAQDTQYF
D: TRBD1; V: TRBV7-9; J: TRBJ1-1; size: NA; DNA: TGTGCCAGCAGCTTGGACAGGCCTGAAGCTTTCTTT; CDR3: CASSLDRPEAFF
D: NA; V: TRBV12-3/TRBV12-4; J: TRBJ2-5; size: NA; DNA: TGTGCCAGCAGTTTGAGAGAGACCCAGTACTTC; CDR3: CASSLRETQYF
D: TRBD2; V: TRBV29-1; J: TRBJ2-1; size: NA; DNA: TGCAGCGCTCTAGCGGGAGTAGCCTACAATGAGCAGTTCTTC; CDR3: CSALAGVAYNEQFF
D: TRBD1; V: TRBV18; J: TRBJ1-5; size: few; DNA: TGTGCCAGCTCACCGGGGACAGGGGTTTTTGTTCAGCCCCAGCATTTT; CDR3: CASSPGTGVFVQPQHF
D: TRBD1; V: TRBV5-4; J: TRBJ1-1; size: few; DNA: TGTGCCAGCAGCGCCGGACAGGGCTGGAACACTGAAGCTTTCTTT; CDR3: CASSAGQGWNTEAFF
D: TRBD2; V: TRBV30; J: TRBJ2-3; size: NA; DNA: TGTGCCTGTCCGTCTAGCGGGGGGGGCACAGATACGCAGTATTTT; CDR3: CACPSSGGGTDTQYF
D: NA; V: TRBV7-2; J: TRBJ1-4; size: NA; DNA: TGTGCCAGCAGCTTAGTTCACAGCCTTAATGAAAAACTGTTTTTT; CDR3: CASSLVHSLNEKLFF
D: TRBD1; V: TRBV7-2; J: TRBJ2-7; size: NA; DNA: TGTGCCAGCAGCTTAACAGGGGCCTACGAGCAGTACTTC; CDR3: CASSLTGAYEQYF
D: TRBD1; V: TRBV3-1/TRBV3-2; J: TRBJ1-6; size: few; DNA: TGTGCCAGCAGCCGGTCCGGACAGGGGAATAATTCACCCCTCCACTTT; CDR3: CASSRSGQGNNSPLHF
D: TRBD2; V: TRBV4-1; J: TRBJ2-3; size: NA; DNA: TGCGCCAGCAAAGCGGCTAGCGGGGGGGCAGTTGATACGCAGTATTTT; CDR3: CASKAASGGAVDTQYF
D: NA; V: TRBV7-2; J: TRBJ2-5; size: NA; DNA: TGTGCCAGCGTCCGACAGGTCCAAGAGACCCAGTACTTC; CDR3: CASVRQVQETQYF
D: TRBD2; V: TRBV7-2; J: TRBJ2-5; size: NA; DNA: TGTGCCAGCAGCTTAGTTTCGGGGGGGAAACAGGAGACCCAGTACTTC; CDR3: CASSLVSGGKQETQYF
D: TRBD1; V: TRBV25-1; J: TRBJ1-3; size: NA; DNA: TGTGCCAGCAGTCCAAGCTGGACAGGGTTCTCTGGAAACACCATATATTTT; CDR3: CASSPSWTGFSGNTIYF
D: NA; V: TRBV6-5; J: TRBJ1-2; size: NA; DNA: TGTGCCAGCAGTCACACAGGGTTTGATGGCTACACCTTC; CDR3: CASSHTGFDGYTF
D: TRBD1; V: TRBV7-6; J: TRBJ1-1; size: NA; DNA: TGTGCCAGCAGCTTGAGACAGGGGGCTAGTATGAACACTGAAGCTTTCTTT; CDR3: CASSLRQGASMNTEAFF